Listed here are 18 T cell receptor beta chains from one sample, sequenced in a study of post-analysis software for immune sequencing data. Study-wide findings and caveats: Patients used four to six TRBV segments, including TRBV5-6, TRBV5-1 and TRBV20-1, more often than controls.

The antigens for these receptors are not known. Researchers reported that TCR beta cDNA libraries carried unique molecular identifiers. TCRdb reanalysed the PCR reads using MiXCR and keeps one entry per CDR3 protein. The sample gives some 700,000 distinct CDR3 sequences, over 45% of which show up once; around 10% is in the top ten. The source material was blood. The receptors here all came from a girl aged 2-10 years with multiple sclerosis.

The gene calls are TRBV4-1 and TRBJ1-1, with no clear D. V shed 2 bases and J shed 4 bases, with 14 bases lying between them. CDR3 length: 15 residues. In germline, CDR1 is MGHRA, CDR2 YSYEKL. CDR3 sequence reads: CASSQISVFGTEAFF. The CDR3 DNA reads TGCGCCAGCAGCCAAATTAGTGTGTTTGGCACTGAAGCTTTCTTT.

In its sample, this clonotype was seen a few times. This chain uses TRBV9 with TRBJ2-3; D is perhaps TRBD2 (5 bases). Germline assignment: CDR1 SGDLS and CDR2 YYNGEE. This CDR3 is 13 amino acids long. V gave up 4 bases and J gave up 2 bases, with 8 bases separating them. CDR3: CASSFGLTDTQYF. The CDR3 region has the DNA TGTGCCAGCAGCTTTGGACTCACAGATACGCAGTATTTT.

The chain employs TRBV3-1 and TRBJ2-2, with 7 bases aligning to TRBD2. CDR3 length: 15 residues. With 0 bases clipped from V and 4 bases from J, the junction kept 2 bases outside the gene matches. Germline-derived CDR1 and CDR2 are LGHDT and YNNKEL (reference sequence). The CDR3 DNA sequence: TGTGCCAGCAGCCAAGAGCGGGGGTTCACCGGGGAGCTGTTTTTT. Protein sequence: CASSQERGFTGELFF.

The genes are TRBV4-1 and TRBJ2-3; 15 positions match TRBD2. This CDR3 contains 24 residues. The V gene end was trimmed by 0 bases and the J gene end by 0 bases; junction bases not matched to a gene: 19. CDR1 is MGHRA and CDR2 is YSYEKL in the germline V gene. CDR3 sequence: CASSQDSEGPRTSGGVASTDTQYF. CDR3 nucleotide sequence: TGCGCCAGCAGCCAAGATTCGGAGGGGCCGAGGACTAGCGGGGGGGTAGCTAGCACAGATACGCAGTATTTT.

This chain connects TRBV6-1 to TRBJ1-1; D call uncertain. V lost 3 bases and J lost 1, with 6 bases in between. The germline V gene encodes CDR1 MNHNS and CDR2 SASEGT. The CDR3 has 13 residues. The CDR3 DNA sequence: TGTGCCAGCAGTGATGCGGGGAACACTGAAGCTTTCTTT. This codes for CASSDAGNTEAFF.

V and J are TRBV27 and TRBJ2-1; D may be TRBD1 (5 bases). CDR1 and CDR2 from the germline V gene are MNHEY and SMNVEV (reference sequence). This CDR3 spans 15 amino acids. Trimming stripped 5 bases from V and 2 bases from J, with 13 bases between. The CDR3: CASSIAAQAYNEQFF. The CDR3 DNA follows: TGTGCCAGCAGTATCGCCGCACAGGCCTACAATGAGCAGTTCTTC.

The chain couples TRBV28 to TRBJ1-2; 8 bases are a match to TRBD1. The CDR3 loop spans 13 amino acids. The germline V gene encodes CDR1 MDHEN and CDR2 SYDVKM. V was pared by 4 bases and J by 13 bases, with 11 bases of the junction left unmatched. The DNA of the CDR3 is TGTGCCAGCAGTTCGGACAGGGCCCCCTCTTCCACCTTC. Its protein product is CASSSDRAPSSTF.

The CDR3 nucleotides read TGCGCCAGCAGCCAAGAGAGGGTGACCGATCGGAATGAGCAGTTCTTC. Translation gives CASSQERVTDRNEQFF. V and J are TRBV4-1 and TRBJ2-1; TRBD2 might be the D (5 bases). This CDR3 spans 16 amino acids. The ends were cut back, 0 bases at V and 7 bases at J, with 16 bases in the middle. Per germline, CDR1 MGHRA and CDR2 YSYEKL.

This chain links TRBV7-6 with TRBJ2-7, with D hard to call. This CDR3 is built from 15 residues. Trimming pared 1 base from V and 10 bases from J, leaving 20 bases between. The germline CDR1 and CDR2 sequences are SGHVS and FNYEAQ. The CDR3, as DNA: TGTGCCAGCAGCTTAGGGTCCTTAGGGCAAGAGATCCAGTACTTC. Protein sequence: CASSLGSLGQEIQYF.

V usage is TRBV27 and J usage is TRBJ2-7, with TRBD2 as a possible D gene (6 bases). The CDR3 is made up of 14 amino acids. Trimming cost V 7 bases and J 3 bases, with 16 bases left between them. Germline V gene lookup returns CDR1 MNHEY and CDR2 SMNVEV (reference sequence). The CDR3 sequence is CASKRAGILYEQYF. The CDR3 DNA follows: TGTGCCAGCAAGCGGGCAGGGATTCTCTACGAGCAGTACTTC.

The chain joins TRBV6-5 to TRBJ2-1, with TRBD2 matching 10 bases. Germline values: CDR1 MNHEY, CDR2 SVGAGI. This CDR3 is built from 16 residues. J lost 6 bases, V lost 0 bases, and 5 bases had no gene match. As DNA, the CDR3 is TGTGCCAGCAGTTACTCGACGGCTAGCGGGAGCAATGAGCAGTTCTTC. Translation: CASSYSTASGSNEQFF.

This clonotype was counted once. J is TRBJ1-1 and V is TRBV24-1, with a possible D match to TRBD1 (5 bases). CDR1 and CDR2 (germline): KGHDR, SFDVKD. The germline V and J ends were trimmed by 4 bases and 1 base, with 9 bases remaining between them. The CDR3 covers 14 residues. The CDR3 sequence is CATSDSGPNTEAFF. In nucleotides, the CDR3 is TGTGCCACCAGTGACTCAGGGCCGAACACTGAAGCTTTCTTT.

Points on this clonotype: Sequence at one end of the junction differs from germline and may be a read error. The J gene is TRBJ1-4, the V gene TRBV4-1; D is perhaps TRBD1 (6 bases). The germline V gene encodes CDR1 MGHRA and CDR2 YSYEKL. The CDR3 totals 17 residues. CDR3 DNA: TGCGCCAGCAGCCACCAACAGGGCTGGACGGCTAATGAAAAACGGTTTTTT. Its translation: CASSHQQGWTANEKRFF.

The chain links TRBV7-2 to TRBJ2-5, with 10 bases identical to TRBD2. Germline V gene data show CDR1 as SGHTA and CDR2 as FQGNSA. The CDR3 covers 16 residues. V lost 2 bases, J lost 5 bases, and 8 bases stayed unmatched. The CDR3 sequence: CASSLLAGASGETQYF. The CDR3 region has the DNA TGTGCCAGCAGCTTACTAGCGGGGGCTTCCGGGGAGACCCAGTACTTC.

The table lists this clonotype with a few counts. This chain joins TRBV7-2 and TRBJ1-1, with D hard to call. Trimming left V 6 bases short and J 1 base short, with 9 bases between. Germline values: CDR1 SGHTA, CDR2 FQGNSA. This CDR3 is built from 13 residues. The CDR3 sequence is CASSRQENTEAFF. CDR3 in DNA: TGTGCCAGCAGTCGTCAAGAGAACACTGAAGCTTTCTTT.

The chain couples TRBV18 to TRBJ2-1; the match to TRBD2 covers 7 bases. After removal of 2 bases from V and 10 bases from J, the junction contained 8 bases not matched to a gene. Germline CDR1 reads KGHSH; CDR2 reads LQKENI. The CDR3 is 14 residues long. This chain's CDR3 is CASSPSGLEAEQFF. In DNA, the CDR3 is TGTGCCAGCTCACCATCCGGACTAGAGGCCGAGCAGTTCTTC.

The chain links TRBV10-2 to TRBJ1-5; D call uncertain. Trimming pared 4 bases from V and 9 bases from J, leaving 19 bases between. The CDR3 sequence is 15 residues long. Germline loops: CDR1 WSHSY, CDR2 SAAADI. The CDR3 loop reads CASSAGGSGSGPQHF. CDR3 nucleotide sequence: TGCGCCAGCAGTGCGGGAGGGTCGGGGTCTGGGCCCCAGCATTTT.

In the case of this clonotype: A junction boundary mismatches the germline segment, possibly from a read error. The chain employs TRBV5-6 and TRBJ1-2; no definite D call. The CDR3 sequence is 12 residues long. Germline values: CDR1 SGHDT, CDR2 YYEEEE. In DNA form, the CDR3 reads TGTGCCAGCAGCTTGGGGGGTCGTGGCTACAGCTTC. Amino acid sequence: CASSLGGRGYSF. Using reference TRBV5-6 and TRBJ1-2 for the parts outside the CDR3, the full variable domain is DAGVTQSPTHLIKTRGQQVTLRCSPKSGHDTVSWYQQALGQGPQFIFQYYEEEERQRGNFPDRFSGHQFPNYSSELNVNALLLGDSALYLCASSLGGRGYSFGSGTRLTVV.